A selection of T cell receptor beta chains follows, all from one sample in a study of untreated major depressive disorder. Clones were read by immunoSEQ multiplex PCR, and TCRdb kept only the in-frame ones, dropping some. The profile shows about 25,000 clones, about 91% of them singletons. Sequencing input: CD4+ T cells from PBMCs. These receptors were obtained from a woman aged 25 to 39 with major depressive disorder. The CDR3 runs from the conserved cysteine through the conserved F or W. The order of the fields is clone size, J gene, D gene, V gene, CDR3 protein, CDR3 DNA. D genes are given only for firm matches. A row's size may be missing; if present it is once, few, many or a size class.

once TRBJ2-3 NA TRBV4-1 CASSQDDQGTQYF TGCGCCAGCAGCCAAGACGACCAGGGTACGCAGTATTTT
NA TRBJ2-6 NA TRBV2 CASSSDSPFSGANVLTF TGTGCCAGCAGTTCGGACAGCCCCTTCTCTGGGGCCAACGTCCTGACTTTC
NA TRBJ1-5 TRBD1 TRBV15 CATSRDPDRGQPQHF TGTGCCACCAGCAGAGATCCCGACAGGGGTCAGCCCCAGCATTTT
NA TRBJ1-4 TRBD1 TRBV28 CASMTGNEKLFF TGTGCCAGCATGACAGGGAATGAAAAACTGTTTTTT
NA TRBJ2-2 TRBD1 TRBV13 CASSYAGQVRDTGELFF TGTGCCAGCAGCTATGCGGGACAGGTACGGGACACCGGGGAGCTGTTTTTT
NA TRBJ1-4 NA TRBV27 CASREGGREKLFF TGTGCCAGCCGCGAGGGGGGCCGGGAAAAACTGTTTTTT
NA TRBJ2-2 NA TRBV11-3 CASSLNTGELFF TGTGCCAGCAGCTTGAACACCGGGGAGCTGTTTTTT
NA TRBJ1-2 NA TRBV28 CASSFELYGYTF TGTGCCAGCAGTTTCGAACTATATGGCTACACCTTC
NA TRBJ2-1 NA TRBV4-1 CASSPFTVLPYNEQFF TGCGCCAGCAGCCCATTCACGGTGCTTCCCTACAATGAGCAGTTCTTC
few TRBJ2-1 NA TRBV27 CASRDPRASSYNEQFF TGTGCCAGCAGAGACCCTAGAGCCAGCTCCTACAATGAGCAGTTCTTC
NA TRBJ2-7 NA TRBV2 CASSGDPGYEQYF TGTGCCAGCAGTGGGGACCCTGGCTACGAGCAGTACTTC
NA TRBJ2-1 NA TRBV10-3 CAISESSVSNEQFF TGTGCCATCAGTGAATCGTCTGTGTCAAATGAGCAGTTCTTC
NA TRBJ1-6 NA TRBV28 CASSLQGNSNSPLHF TGTGCCAGCAGTTTACAGGGGAACAGTAATTCACCCCTCCACTTT
NA TRBJ2-5 NA TRBV11-3 CASSLAGKEETQYF TGTGCCAGCAGCTTAGCGGGGAAGGAAGAGACCCAGTACTTC
NA TRBJ1-5 NA TRBV6-1 CASSEGSQTNQPQHF TGTGCCAGCAGTGAAGGATCGCAGACAAATCAGCCCCAGCATTTT
NA TRBJ1-3 NA TRBV28 CASSFGKAGNTIYF TGTGCCAGCAGTTTCGGGAAGGCTGGAAACACCATATATTTT
NA TRBJ2-5 NA TRBV6-1 CASSFLRETQYF TGTGCCAGCAGTTTTCTAAGGGAGACCCAGTACTTC
NA TRBJ2-7 TRBD2 TRBV9 CASSVGWTSGYEQYF TGTGCCAGCAGCGTAGGGTGGACTAGCGGCTACGAGCAGTACTTC
NA TRBJ2-2 NA TRBV5-4 CASSPSGRSNTGELFF TGTGCCAGCAGCCCCTCCGGCAGATCGAACACCGGGGAGCTGTTTTTT
NA TRBJ2-3 TRBD2 TRBV7-2 CASSPAGTSGRTDTQYF TGTGCCAGCAGCCCTGCCGGGACTAGCGGTCGCACAGATACGCAGTATTTT
NA TRBJ2-3 NA TRBV20-1 CSARKADTQYF TGCAGTGCTAGAAAGGCAGATACGCAGTATTTT
NA TRBJ1-3 NA TRBV5-6 CASSMGLPKAGNTIYF TGTGCCAGCAGCATGGGACTCCCGAAGGCTGGAAACACCATATATTTT
NA TRBJ2-3 NA TRBV5-4 CASSLGWASTDTQYF TGTGCCAGCAGCTTGGGCTGGGCCAGCACAGATACGCAGTATTTT
NA TRBJ1-1 NA TRBV28 CASSFLGGTEAFF TGTGCCAGCAGTTTCTTGGGAGGCACTGAAGCTTTCTTT